One sample yielded the 20 T cell receptor beta chains listed below, sequenced in a study of CD8+ T cells in alopecia areata listed by TCRdb under 2018. The receptor library was made with the immunoSEQ multiplex PCR assay. RNA was extracted from all samples and reverse transcribed into cDNA as template for TCR sequencing. TCRdb took this table from immuneACCESS and kept in-frame rearrangements with V and J called. Such tables lack part of the clones; where checked against another copy, unresolved V genes explain under half of the gap, and the rest is unexplained. The sample records over 60,000 clones, under 60% of which are singletons. Just over 20% of the sample belongs to the ten largest clones. The treatment or condition label for this specimen denotes: oral pan-JAK inhibitor, 5-10 mg twice daily. The sample here was CD8+ T cells sorted from blood, taken at approximately week 37, from a patient treated with tofacitinib. These receptors all come from a human donor with alopecia areata.

This clone has only a few counts. DNA of the CDR3: TGCGCCAGCAGCCAAGGACTAGCGGGAGTAAACACCGGGGAGCTGTTTTTT. This encodes CASSQGLAGVNTGELFF. This rearrangement joins TRBV4-1 to TRBJ2-2; 12 nucleotides agree with TRBD2. Looked up from germline, CDR1 is MGHRA and CDR2 is YSYEKL. This CDR3 is built from 17 residues. J lost 2 bases, V lost 1 base, and 2 bases had no gene match.

The chain links TRBV7-9 to TRBJ2-5; 7 bases line up with TRBD2. The CDR3 totals 14 residues. The V and J ends lost 6 bases and 4 bases, in that order; junction bases with no gene match: 8. CDR1 and CDR2 (germline): SEHNR, FQNEAQ (reference sequence). In nucleotides, the CDR3 is TGTGCCAGCAGGCTTGCGGGAGTAGGAGAGACCCAGTACTTC. Its translation is CASRLAGVGETQYF.

This clone was picked up a small number of times. The chain carries TRBV7-9 and TRBJ2-1; D is ambiguous. The V end was cut by 1 base, the J end by 7 bases, with 5 bases between. Germline V gene lookup returns CDR1 SEHNR and CDR2 FQNEAQ (reference sequence). The CDR3 covers 12 residues. In nucleotides, the CDR3 is TGTGCCAGCAGCTTAGGCTGGAATGAGCAGTTCTTC. Encoded protein: CASSLGWNEQFF.

The chain links TRBV9 to TRBJ1-2; a weak D match, TRBD1 (6 bases). Germline CDR1 reads SGDLS; CDR2 reads YYNGEE. V was clipped by 3 bases and J by 8 bases, with 20 bases between them. This CDR3 spans 15 amino acids. CDR3 in DNA: TGTGCCAGCAGCGGGGTTACAGGGACATTCGACGGCTACACCTTC. Translated: CASSGVTGTFDGYTF.

The CDR3 region is CASSFGTSGSVGDTQYF. In DNA form, the CDR3 reads TGCGCCAGCAGCTTTGGGACTAGCGGGAGTGTGGGAGATACGCAGTATTTT. The V and J genes are TRBV5-1 and TRBJ2-3; 14 bases map to TRBD2. V lost 2 bases and J lost 5; bases outside the gene matches: 7. Germline lookup yields CDR1 SGHRS and CDR2 YFSETQ. CDR3 length: 17 residues.

The chain combines TRBV25-1 with TRBJ2-5; D unclear. Germline CDR1 and CDR2: MGHDK and SYGVNS. Trimming took off 5 bases at V and 5 bases at J, with 18 bases between the two ends. There are 15 residues in the CDR3. This chain's CDR3 is CASSSDPPQRETQYF. The CDR3 DNA sequence: TGTGCCAGCAGTTCGGACCCCCCTCAAAGGGAGACCCAGTACTTC.

V usage is TRBV7-3 and J usage is TRBJ1-5; unclear D gene. V lost 5 bases and J 4 bases, leaving 18 bases between the germline ends. Looked up from germline, CDR1 is SGHTA and CDR2 is FQGTGA. The CDR3 runs to 16 residues. This chain's CDR3 is CASSPLRAHKNQPQHF. The CDR3 region has the DNA TGTGCCAGCAGCCCACTGAGGGCCCACAAAAATCAGCCCCAGCATTTT.

The rearrangement uses TRBV29-1 and TRBJ2-7, with 10 bases that match TRBD2. The V and J ends lost 6 bases and 2 bases, in that order; junction bases with no gene match: 4. The CDR3 spans 13 residues. Per germline, CDR1 SQVTM and CDR2 ANQGSEA. The CDR3 protein is CSVRTSGTYEQYF. DNA for the CDR3: TGCAGCGTCAGGACTAGCGGAACCTACGAGCAGTACTTC.

This clone was counted only a few times. The chain joins TRBV2 to TRBJ1-5; D is perhaps TRBD1 (6 bases). The CDR3 length is 16 residues. V was cut by 5 bases and J by 4 bases, with 18 bases left in between. Germline CDR1 SNHLY, CDR2 FYNNEI. CDR3 sequence (DNA): TGTGCCAGCAGTACTGACTCCGGGACATTAAATCAGCCCCAGCATTTT. This translates into CASSTDSGTLNQPQHF.

The chain is built from TRBV29-1 and TRBJ2-5, with D possibly matching TRBD2 (7 bases). Trimming left V 7 bases short and J 4 bases short, with 19 bases between. This CDR3 spans 14 amino acids. Germline V CDR1 and CDR2: SQVTM, ANQGSEA. CDR3 bases: TGCAGCGACCGGGGGGCCAGAAAGGGAGAGACCCAGTACTTC. Protein product: CSDRGARKGETQYF.

The count of this clone is one. This chain connects TRBV6-6 to TRBJ1-2, with D unclear. The germline CDR1 and CDR2 sequences are MNHNY and SVGAGI (reference sequence). The CDR3 contains 13 residues. The V gene lost 7 bases and the J gene lost 6 bases, with 15 bases spanning the gap. CDR3 nucleotide sequence: TGTGCCAGCATAACGAGTGCAGGAGATGGCTACACCTTC. This translates into CASITSAGDGYTF.

This CDR3 reads CASSLGEQFF. The CDR3 bases are TGTGCCAGCAGTTTAGGGGAGCAGTTCTTC. J is TRBJ2-1 and V is TRBV28; D gene unclear. The CDR3 is 10 amino acids. In germline, CDR1 is MDHEN, CDR2 SYDVKM. V lost 2 bases to trimming and J lost 10 bases, with 3 bases between them. Based on the CDR3 plus reference TRBV28 and TRBJ2-1, the full variable domain is DVKVTQSSRYLVKRTGEKVFLECVQDMDHENMFWYRQDPGLGLRLIYFSYDVKMKEKGDIPEGYSVSREKKERFSLILESASTNQTSMYLCASSLGEQFFGPGTRLTVL.

This chain links TRBV5-4 with TRBJ1-2; D remains ambiguous. The germline V gene has CDR1 SGHNT and CDR2 YYREEE (reference sequence). This CDR3 is built from 11 residues. V gave up 2 bases and J gave up 8 bases, with 7 bases separating them. CDR3 nucleotides: TGTGCCAGCAGCTTTGGTCTCGGCTACACCTTC. Translated: CASSFGLGYTF.

The chain combines TRBV30 with TRBJ2-1; tentative D call: TRBD2 (7 bases). The CDR3 sequence is 15 residues long. Germline V gene lookup returns CDR1 GTSNPN and CDR2 SVGIG (reference sequence). Trimming took off 1 base at V and 4 bases at J, with 14 bases between the two ends. The CDR3 coding sequence is TGTGCCTGGAGTGACTTGGCGGGGGCTTACAATGAGCAGTTCTTC. It specifies CAWSDLAGAYNEQFF.

The chain joins TRBV6-5 to TRBJ2-1, with TRBD2 identical over 8 bases. In germline, CDR1 is MNHEY, CDR2 SVGAGI. V was clipped by 6 bases and J by 4 bases; unmatched bases: 8. CDR3 length: 15 residues. The CDR3 loop reads CASSPVTSGYNEQFF. In DNA form, the CDR3 reads TGTGCCAGCAGCCCGGTCACTAGCGGATACAATGAGCAGTTCTTC.

This clone appeared a few times. The chain uses TRBV29-1 and TRBJ2-1; no reliable D call. This CDR3 is 8 amino acids long. Trimming took 6 bases from V and 15 from J, leaving 9 bases between them. The germline V gene has CDR1 SQVTM and CDR2 ANQGSEA. The DNA of the CDR3 is TGCAGCGTCCCTCCAGGGTTCTTC. Its translation: CSVPPGFF.

The genes are TRBV29-1 and TRBJ1-5; D gene ambiguous. This CDR3 is 13 amino acids long. Germline CDR1 is SQVTM and CDR2 is ANQGSEA. V was trimmed by 3 bases and J by 3 bases, leaving 9 bases between them. The CDR3 sequence is CSVDMQPNQPQHF. CDR3 nucleotides: TGCAGCGTTGACATGCAGCCCAATCAGCCCCAGCATTTT. Complete variable domain (other parts from reference TRBV29-1 and TRBJ1-5): SAVISQKPSRDICQRGTSLTIQCQVDSQVTMMFWYRQQPGQSLTLIATANQGSEATYESGFVIDKFPISRPNLTFSTLTVSNMSPEDSSIYLCSVDMQPNQPQHFGDGTRLSIL.

This clone was observed a handful of times. Other DNA sequences in this sample translate to the same CDR3. This chain joins TRBV9 and TRBJ2-1, with D hard to call. V lost 0 bases to trimming and J lost 2 bases, with 6 bases between them. Germline V lookup: CDR1 SGDLS, CDR2 YYNGEE. The CDR3 sequence is 14 residues long. The CDR3 nucleotides are TGTGCCAGCAGCGTAGCGGGTCCCTACAATGAGCAGTTCTTC. The encoded protein is CASSVAGPYNEQFF. Together with reference TRBV9 and TRBJ2-1, the CDR3 gives the full variable domain: DSGVTQTPKHLITATGQRVTLRCSPRSGDLSVYWYQQSLDQGLQFLIQYYNGEERAKGNILERFSAQQFPDLHSELNLSSLELGDSALYFCASSVAGPYNEQFFGPGTRLTVL.

V usage is TRBV6-5 and J usage is TRBJ2-5; D tentatively reads TRBD1 or TRBD2 (5 bases each). Germline assignment: CDR1 MNHEY and CDR2 SVGAGI. This CDR3 contains 14 residues. With 5 bases removed from V and 2 bases from J, the gap between germline ends came to 12 bases. The CDR3 DNA is TGTGCCAGCAGTGGGACGGGGCCACAAGAGACCCAGTACTTC. The encoded protein is CASSGTGPQETQYF.

The chain employs TRBV4-3 and TRBJ2-1; D gene ambiguous. The CDR3 has 16 residues. Germline CDR1 and CDR2: LGHNA and YSLEER. Trimming took off 0 bases at V and 0 bases at J, with 9 bases between the two ends. CDR3 nucleotides: TGCGCCAGCAGCCAAGATGTCAGAACCTCCTACAATGAGCAGTTCTTC. It is translated as CASSQDVRTSYNEQFF.